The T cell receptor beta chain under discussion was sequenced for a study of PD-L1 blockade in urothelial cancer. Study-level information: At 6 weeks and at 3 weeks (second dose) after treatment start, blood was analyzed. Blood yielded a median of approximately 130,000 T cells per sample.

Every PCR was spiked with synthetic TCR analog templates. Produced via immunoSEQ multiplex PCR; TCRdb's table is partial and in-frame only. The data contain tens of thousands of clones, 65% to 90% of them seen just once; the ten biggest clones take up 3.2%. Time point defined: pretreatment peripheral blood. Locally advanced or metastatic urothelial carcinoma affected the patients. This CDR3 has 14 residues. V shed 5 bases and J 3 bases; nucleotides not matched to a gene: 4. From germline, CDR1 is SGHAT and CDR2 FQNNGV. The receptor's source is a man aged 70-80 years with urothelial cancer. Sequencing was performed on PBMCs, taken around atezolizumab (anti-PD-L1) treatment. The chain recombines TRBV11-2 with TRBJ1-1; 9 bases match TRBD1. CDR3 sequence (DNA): TGTGCCAGCAGCAAGGGACAGGGAGACACTGAAGCTTTCTTT. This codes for CASSKGQGDTEAFF.